These 21 T cell receptor beta chains were sequenced from one sample in a study of OX40 agonist ivuxolimab in advanced cancers. TCRdb's table, derived via immunoSEQ multiplex PCR, lists solely in-frame clones and lacks some. The sample includes 30,000 to 40,000 clones, roughly 87% of them seen just once. The sequencing here drew on CD4+ or CD8+ T cells sorted from blood, taken in a trial of the OX40 agonist ivuxolimab. The receptor set was obtained from an adult with an advanced solid tumor such as melanoma, head and neck, liver or kidney cancer.

Of note for this clone: A read error may produce the germline difference seen at one junction end. V usage is TRBV11-2 and J usage is TRBJ1-2; possibly TRBD1 for D (6 bases). In germline, CDR1 is SGHAT, CDR2 FQNNGV. The CDR3 runs to 15 residues. CDR3 DNA sequence: TGTGCCAGCAGCTCGATCATGGACAGCCACCCTGGAATCGCCTTC. It specifies CASSSIMDSHPGIAF.

The chain links TRBV4-3 to TRBJ2-7; the D gene is possibly TRBD2 (6 bases). Germline V gene sequence: CDR1 LGHNA, CDR2 YSLEER. The CDR3 extends over 16 amino acids. Trimming took off 1 base at V and 0 bases at J, with 13 bases between the two ends. CDR3 coding DNA: TGCGCCAGCAGCCAAGTTTCAGGCGGGGCCTCCTACGAGCAGTACTTC. Translating gives CASSQVSGGASYEQYF.

This clone has more than one count but fewer than ten. The V gene is TRBV27, the J gene TRBJ2-2; D possibly corresponds to TRBD1 (6 bases). This CDR3 has 13 amino acids. Germline CDR1 MNHEY, CDR2 SMNVEV (reference sequence). V gave up 5 bases and J gave up 6 bases, with 10 bases separating them. The CDR3 DNA is TGTGCCAGCAGTCTCACAGGGTCCGGGGAGCTGTTTTTT. This sequence encodes CASSLTGSGELFF.

The CDR3 bases are TGTGCCAGCAGTGGACAGGGTGGGGTGAACGAGCAGTACTTC. Translating gives CASSGQGGVNEQYF. The chain uses TRBV9 and TRBJ2-7; 8 nucleotides line up with TRBD1. The CDR3 extends over 14 amino acids. V gave up 5 bases and J gave up 5 bases; unmatched junction bases: 9. The germline CDR1 and CDR2 sequences are SGDLS and YYNGEE.

J is TRBJ2-7 and V is TRBV5-6; perhaps TRBD2 as D (6 bases). V gave up 4 bases and J gave up 3 bases, with 8 bases separating them. The length of the CDR3 is 12 residues. Germline CDR1 is SGHDT and CDR2 is YYEEEE. As DNA, the CDR3 is TGTGCCAGCAGCCCCGGGGGCTACGAGCAGTACTTC. Encoded protein: CASSPGGYEQYF.

The chain combines TRBV6-5 with TRBJ2-7; 11 nucleotides match TRBD2. Germline V gene data show CDR1 as MNHEY and CDR2 as SVGAGI. This CDR3 is 15 amino acids long. Losses at the gene ends were 2 bases for V and 7 bases for J; bases not matched to a gene: 7. The chain's CDR3 is CASSYETSGGLEQYF. The CDR3 DNA reads as TGTGCCAGCAGTTACGAAACTAGCGGGGGTTTGGAGCAGTACTTC.

This chain connects TRBV4-1 to TRBJ1-2; 11 bases are shared with TRBD1. Germline lookup yields CDR1 MGHRA and CDR2 YSYEKL. This CDR3 has 16 residues. The junction had 6 bases not matched to a gene; V was cut back by 2 bases and J by 4 bases. CDR3 coding DNA: TGCGCCAGCAGCCAAAACCGGGACAGGGGGATCTATGGCTACACCTTC. This sequence encodes CASSQNRDRGIYGYTF.

In this sample, this clone turned up a few times. The gene calls are TRBV19 and TRBJ1-5; no clear D gene. With 4 bases removed from V and 1 base from J, the gap between germline ends came to 8 bases. CDR1 and CDR2 (germline): LNHDA, SQIVND (reference sequence). The CDR3 extends over 14 amino acids. The CDR3 here is CASSNTPSNQPQHF. DNA for the CDR3: TGTGCCAGTAGTAATACCCCCAGCAATCAGCCCCAGCATTTT. Complete variable domain (other parts from reference TRBV19 and TRBJ1-5): DGGITQSPKYLFRKEGQNVTLSCEQNLNHDAMYWYRQDPGQGLRLIYYSQIVNDFQKGDIAEGYSVSREKKESFPLTVTSAQKNPTAFYLCASSNTPSNQPQHFGDGTRLSIL.

For the CDR3, the DNA is TGTGCCAGCAGTGAAGAGGCTAGCGGGGCCATTCCCCAAGAGACCCAGTACTTC. Its translation: CASSEEASGAIPQETQYF. The V call is TRBV6-1, the J call TRBJ2-5, with 9 bases matching TRBD2. CDR1 is MNHNS, CDR2 SASEGT, per germline. Unmatched junction bases numbered 10, after V lost 1 base and J lost 1 base. The CDR3 is 18 amino acids.

The V gene is TRBV4-1, the J gene TRBJ2-1; 7 bases fit TRBD2. V lost 1 base, J lost 4 bases, and 4 bases stayed unmatched. CDR1 and CDR2 from the germline V gene are MGHRA and YSYEKL. This CDR3 is built from 15 residues. CDR3 protein: CASSQVRGEYNEQFF. CDR3 nucleotides: TGCGCCAGCAGCCAAGTCCGGGGGGAGTACAATGAGCAGTTCTTC.

This clone is categorized as medium-sized. This CDR3 is CAISEFTGGPNTGELFF. CDR3 in DNA: TGTGCCATCAGTGAGTTCACAGGGGGCCCGAACACCGGGGAGCTGTTTTTT. The chain is built from TRBV10-3 and TRBJ2-2, with 9 positions matching TRBD1. The V gene end was trimmed by 1 base and the J gene end by 0 bases; junction bases not matched to a gene: 3. Germline V gene lookup returns CDR1 ENHRY and CDR2 SYGVKD. This CDR3 region has 17 residues.

The V gene is TRBV9, the J gene TRBJ1-1; unclear D gene. Germline values: CDR1 SGDLS, CDR2 YYNGEE. The germline V and J ends were trimmed by 4 bases and 1 base, with 11 bases remaining between them. The CDR3 sequence is 14 residues long. The CDR3 sequence is CASSSRASNTEAFF. In DNA, the CDR3 is TGTGCCAGCAGCTCGAGGGCCTCGAACACTGAAGCTTTCTTT.

In the case of this clone: The junction does not match germline at one end; this may be a read error. The chain is built from TRBV7-9 and TRBJ2-7; 8 positions match TRBD2. The CDR3 spans 11 residues. Germline CDR1 is SEHNR and CDR2 is FQNEAQ (reference sequence). The CDR3 sequence: CASSLAGSPHF. The DNA of the CDR3 is TGTGCCAGCAGCCTAGCGGGTTCCCCCCACTTC.

The J gene is TRBJ1-2, the V gene TRBV29-1; unclear D gene. Germline V gene data show CDR1 as SQVTM and CDR2 as ANQGSEA. V was pared by 1 base and J by 3 bases, with 12 bases between. This CDR3 has 14 amino acids. CDR3 in amino acids: CSVEGEGYDYGYTF. In DNA, the CDR3 is TGCAGCGTTGAAGGGGAAGGGTACGACTATGGCTACACCTTC.

The rearrangement links TRBV15 to TRBJ1-2, with D unclear. V lost 6 bases and J 0 bases, leaving 23 bases between the germline ends. In germline, CDR1 is LNHNV, CDR2 YYDKDF (reference sequence). The CDR3 loop spans 18 amino acids. The CDR3: CATSRVGWSARTNYGYTF. The DNA for the CDR3 is TGTGCCACCAGTCGGGTTGGATGGTCGGCCAGAACTAACTATGGCTACACCTTC. The full variable domain, rest sourced from reference TRBV15 and TRBJ1-2, is DAMVIQNPRYQVTQFGKPVTLSCSQTLNHNVMYWYQQKSSQAPKLLFHYYDKDFNNEADTPDNFQSRRPNTSFCFLDIRSPGLGDTAMYLCATSRVGWSARTNYGYTFGSGTRLTVV.

The chain employs TRBV11-2 and TRBJ2-2, with 12 bases aligning to TRBD2. Looked up from germline, CDR1 is SGHAT and CDR2 is FQNNGV. The CDR3 spans 18 residues. With V trimmed by 3 bases and J by 0 bases, 5 bases remained unmatched. Written as DNA, the CDR3 is TGTGCCAGCAGCTTCCCGGCTAGCGGGGGGGCGAACACCGGGGAGCTGTTTTTT. It specifies CASSFPASGGANTGELFF. Drawing the rest from reference TRBV11-2 and TRBJ2-2, the complete variable domain is EAGVAQSPRYKIIEKRQSVAFWCNPISGHATLYWYQQILGQGPKLLIQFQNNGVVDDSQLPKDRFSAERLKGVDSTLKIQPAKLEDSAVYLCASSFPASGGANTGELFFGEGSRLTVL.

The chain uses TRBV30 and TRBJ2-7; D is unresolved. V was cut by 2 bases and J by 4 bases, with 6 bases left in between. This CDR3 spans 11 amino acids. Germline V gene lookup returns CDR1 GTSNPN and CDR2 SVGIG (reference sequence). The CDR3 spells CAWSQSYEQYF. The CDR3 bases are TGTGCCTGGAGTCAGTCATACGAGCAGTACTTC.

The chain's CDR3 is CSGADWTSSPDTQYF. As DNA, the CDR3 is TGCAGCGGTGCAGACTGGACTTCCTCGCCAGATACGCAGTATTTT. J is TRBJ2-3 and V is TRBV29-1, with D perhaps matching TRBD2 (5 bases). The V and J ends lost 7 bases and 4 bases respectively, with 21 bases between them. Germline V gene lookup returns CDR1 SQVTM and CDR2 ANQGSEA. The CDR3 is 15 amino acids.

The sample holds one count of this clone. The chain is built from TRBV4-1 and TRBJ2-5; the D call may be TRBD1 or TRBD2 (5 bases each). There are 13 residues in the CDR3. The V gene lost 6 bases and the J gene lost 3 bases, with 11 bases spanning the gap. Germline V gene sequence: CDR1 MGHRA, CDR2 YSYEKL. Written as DNA, the CDR3 is TGCGCCAGCAGGGGACGGTCGGAAGAGACCCAGTACTTC. It codes for CASRGRSEETQYF.

The chain links TRBV14 to TRBJ1-1; TRBD1 is a possible D gene (5 bases). The CDR3 has 15 residues. V gave up 0 bases and J gave up 4 bases, with 12 bases separating them. CDR1 SGHDN and CDR2 FVKESK come from the germline V gene. The CDR3 sequence: CASSQDRGAGTEAFF. The CDR3, as DNA: TGTGCCAGCAGCCAAGACCGAGGGGCCGGCACTGAAGCTTTCTTT.

The chain couples TRBV6-6 to TRBJ2-7; D is unclear. This CDR3 contains 13 residues. V was clipped by 2 bases and J by 2 bases, with 7 bases between them. From germline, CDR1 is MNHNY and CDR2 SVGAGI (reference sequence). CDR3 bases: TGTGCCAGCAGTTACGAGGCCACCTACGAGCAGTACTTC. Protein: CASSYEATYEQYF.